Detailed here is one T cell receptor (beta chain). Its antigen is not identified. The source of the sample is a study of cytomegalovirus exposure and HLA in healthy donors. General observations from the study: Analysis performed later found under 20,000 TCR beta sequences associated with HLA alleles at 0.05 false discovery rate. For TCR beta chains, V- and J-gene trimming was later linked to a missense DCLRE1C variant.

The PCR contained 60 Vbeta and 13 Jbeta primers. The repertoire was sequenced with immunoSEQ multiplex PCR; TCRdb's copy has only in-frame clones and lacks some. The sample shows 150,000 or so clones, around 70% of them seen only once. J lost 4 bases, V lost 3 bases, and 7 bases had no gene match. The CDR3 totals 15 residues. Germline CDR1 reads SGHNT; CDR2 reads YYREEE (reference sequence). Healthy bone marrow donors made up the donors. This chain links TRBV5-4 with TRBJ2-1; 7 bases fit TRBD1. This clonotype was sampled from a man between 18 and 35 years old in good health and CMV-seropositive. The sample taken for sequencing was PBMCs. CDR3: CASSSTGRGYNEQFF. DNA for the CDR3: TGTGCCAGCAGCTCGACAGGGAGAGGATACAATGAGCAGTTCTTC.